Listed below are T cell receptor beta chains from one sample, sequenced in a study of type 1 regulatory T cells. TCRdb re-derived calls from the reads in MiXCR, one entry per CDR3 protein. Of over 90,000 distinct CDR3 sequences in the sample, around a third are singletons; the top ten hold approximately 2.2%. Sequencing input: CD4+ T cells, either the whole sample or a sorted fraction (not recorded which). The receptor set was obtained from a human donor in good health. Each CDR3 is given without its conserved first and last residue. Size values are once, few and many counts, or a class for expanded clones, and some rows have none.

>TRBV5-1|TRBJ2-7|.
ASSLALAPVEQY
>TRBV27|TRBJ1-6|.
ASSLAGGQGADSPLH
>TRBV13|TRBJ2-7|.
ASSLGLAGGIYEQY
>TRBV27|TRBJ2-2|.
ASRLFGLAGELF
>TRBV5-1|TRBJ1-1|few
ASSLGVGATEAF
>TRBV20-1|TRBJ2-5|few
SATNPTSGRYQETQY
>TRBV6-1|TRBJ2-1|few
ASTGLAGAVVDEQF
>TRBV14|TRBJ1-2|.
ASSQGTGTYT
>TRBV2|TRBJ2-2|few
ASRDRGPTGELF
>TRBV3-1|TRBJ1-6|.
ASTHRGSNSPLH